The next 5 T cell receptor beta chains were all read from a single sample in a study of T cell repertoires and HLA-DP antigens. Their antigens are not known. Generated by immunoSEQ multiplex PCR, the TCRdb table keeps only in-frame clones and is missing some. The repertoire holds over 60,000 clones, with roughly 75% as singletons. Input material: CD4+ T cells from PBMCs. The receptors originated from a man aged 60-69 years in good health and CMV-seronegative.

This clone was recorded only once. The V call is TRBV19, the J call TRBJ2-3; 10 bases are a match to TRBD2. The CDR3 is 16 amino acids. The V segment lost 2 bases and the J segment 0 bases; nucleotides outside the gene matches: 2. Germline CDR1 and CDR2: LNHDA and SQIVND (reference sequence). The CDR3 protein is CASSIPSGGSTDTQYF. In DNA, the CDR3 is TGTGCCAGTAGTATACCTAGCGGGGGTAGCACAGATACGCAGTATTTT.

The V call is TRBV6-5, the J call TRBJ1-3, with D possibly being TRBD1 (5 bases). The CDR3 totals 15 residues. Per the germline V gene, CDR1 is MNHEY and CDR2 is SVGAGI. V was trimmed by 4 bases and J by 0 bases, leaving 10 bases between them. The CDR3 bases are TGTGCCAGCAGTTCTTATGACAGCTCTGGAAACACCATATATTTT. The encoded protein is CASSSYDSSGNTIYF.

The V call is TRBV6-1, the J call TRBJ1-2; 9 nucleotides agree with TRBD1. CDR3 length: 15 amino acids. Germline CDR1 is MNHNS and CDR2 is SASEGT. The trim removed 5 bases at V and 0 bases at J, leaving 4 bases unmatched. The CDR3 protein is CASSIQGASNYGYTF. For the CDR3, the DNA is TGTGCCAGCAGTATACAGGGGGCGTCTAACTATGGCTACACCTTC.

V is TRBV5-1 and J is TRBJ2-2; TRBD2 agrees at 11 bases. Trimming at V came to 0 bases and at J to 7 bases, leaving 5 bases not matched to a gene. Germline CDR1 reads SGHRS; CDR2 reads YFSETQ. This CDR3 has 16 amino acids. In nucleotides, the CDR3 is TGCGCCAGCAGCTTGGTAGCGGGAGGGCCCATCGGGGAGCTGTTTTTT. Protein sequence: CASSLVAGGPIGELFF.

The V gene is TRBV14, the J gene TRBJ1-2; a weak D match, TRBD1 (5 bases). The CDR3 consists of 12 residues. The germline V gene encodes CDR1 SGHDN and CDR2 FVKESK. V lost 1 base to trimming and J lost 6 bases, with 6 bases between them. CDR3 bases: TGTGCCAGCAGCCAAGGGGGGGATGGCTACACCTTC. Its protein product is CASSQGGDGYTF. The full variable domain, with the rest looked up from reference TRBV14 and TRBJ1-2, is EAGVTQFPSHSVIEKGQTVTLRCDPISGHDNLYWYRRVMGKEIKFLLHFVKESKQDESGMPNNRFLAERTGGTYSTLKVQPAELEDSGVYFCASSQGGDGYTFGSGTRLTVV.